Each of the 9 T cell receptor beta chains below was sequenced from the same sample in a study of T-cell reconstitution after alpha-beta-depleted transplantation in children. Study-wide results and limits: T-cell numbers and diversity, one year after transplant, stemmed largely from T cells that were newly produced.

Unique molecular identifiers were built into the TCRbeta library. TCRdb ran MiXCR on the PCR reads and lists one entry per CDR3 protein. The sample shows 250,000 to 300,000 distinct CDR3 sequences, less than 9.5% of them seen only once. No antigen has been identified for these receptors. The starting material was peripheral blood, obtained 360 days after TCRalphabeta/CD19-depleted stem cell transplant. The receptors come from a female patient between 2 and 10 years old who had a stem cell transplant for Fanconi anemia, so the T cells may come from the graft donor.

This clonotype came up many times. The V and J genes are TRBV12-3 or TRBV12-4 and TRBJ2-7; D might be TRBD2 (5 bases). V was shortened by 2 bases and J by 6 bases, with 8 bases between the two germline ends. CDR3 length equals 12 residues. The CDR3 is CASSLTRGEQYF. The CDR3 nucleotides read TGTGCCAGCAGTTTAACCCGGGGCGAGCAGTACTTC.

The rearrangement joins TRBV19 to TRBJ2-1; D is possibly TRBD1 or TRBD2 (5 bases each). CDR3 length: 14 residues. Germline V gene lookup returns CDR1 LNHDA and CDR2 SQIVND (reference sequence). The V end lost 7 bases, the J end lost 8 bases, and 18 bases lay between the germline ends. CDR3 nucleotides: TGTGCCAGTAACCTAGGGACGGCCCCGGATGAGCAGTTCTTC. Protein product: CASNLGTAPDEQFF.

This clonotype occurred many times. CDR3 protein: CASCVDSRAPQYF. As DNA, the CDR3 is TGCGCCAGCTGCGTCGATTCCCGGGCCCCCCAGTACTTC. The chain recombines TRBV5-1 with TRBJ2-5; no clear D. Trimming left V 7 bases short and J 9 bases short, with 19 bases between. Germline values: CDR1 SGHRS, CDR2 YFSETQ. The CDR3 is 13 amino acids.

This clonotype was recorded many times. The chain joins TRBV5-1 to TRBJ2-1; 7 bases map to TRBD1. Germline lookup yields CDR1 SGHRS and CDR2 YFSETQ. The CDR3 is 16 amino acids. After removal of 1 base from V and 3 bases from J, the junction contained 7 bases not matched to a gene. This CDR3 is CASSLPGQSFYNEQFF. CDR3 nucleotides: TGCGCCAGCAGCTTGCCGGGACAGTCATTCTACAATGAGCAGTTCTTC.

This clonotype showed up many times. The chain employs TRBV20-1 and TRBJ1-2; D remains unclear. Trimming cost V 0 bases and J 1 base, with 12 bases left between them. The CDR3 loop spans 15 amino acids. Germline V gene sequence: CDR1 DFQATT, CDR2 SNEGSKA (reference sequence). This chain's CDR3 is CSARDRAAGNYGYTF. The CDR3 nucleotides are TGCAGTGCTAGAGATAGGGCAGCGGGTAACTATGGCTACACCTTC.

The chain uses TRBV2 and TRBJ2-7; D is possibly TRBD1 or TRBD2 (5 bases each). Germline loops: CDR1 SNHLY, CDR2 FYNNEI. This CDR3 is built from 14 residues. Trimming took off 6 bases at V and 3 bases at J, with 15 bases between the two ends. The CDR3 DNA reads TGTGCCAGCAGAGACCGGGACGAAGACTACGAGCAGTACTTC. Protein product: CASRDRDEDYEQYF. Variable domain in full (rest from reference TRBV2 and TRBJ2-7): EPEVTQTPSHQVTQMGQEVILRCVPISNHLYFYWYRQILGQKVEFLVSFYNNEISEKSEIFDDQFSVERPDGSNFTLKIRSTKLEDSAMYFCASRDRDEDYEQYFGPGTRLTVT.

This clonotype occurred many times. This chain links TRBV29-1 with TRBJ2-3, with a possible D match to TRBD2 (5 bases). This CDR3 is 15 amino acids long. Germline values: CDR1 SQVTM, CDR2 ANQGSEA. Trimming removed 5 bases at V and 1 base at J, with 16 bases between. The CDR3 spells CSVPPSTKGTDTQYF. The CDR3 DNA follows: TGCAGCGTTCCCCCTAGCACTAAGGGCACAGATACGCAGTATTTT.

This clonotype occurred many times. This chain connects TRBV28 to TRBJ2-2, with 13 nucleotides matching TRBD2. Germline values: CDR1 MDHEN, CDR2 SYDVKM. CDR3 length: 20 residues. Germline trimming cut 8 bases from V and 4 bases from J; bases unmatched to any gene: 19. In DNA, the CDR3 is TGTGCCAGCGTGGAGTATCTAAATCAGGGACTAGCGGGAAGCACCGGGGAGCTGTTTTTT. Its translation: CASVEYLNQGLAGSTGELFF. Complete variable domain (other parts from reference TRBV28 and TRBJ2-2): DVKVTQSSRYLVKRTGEKVFLECVQDMDHENMFWYRQDPGLGLRLIYFSYDVKMKEKGDIPEGYSVSREKKERFSLILESASTNQTSMYLCASVEYLNQGLAGSTGELFFGEGSRLTVL.

The chain employs TRBV5-1 and TRBJ2-3; D might be TRBD1 or TRBD2, each matching 5 bases. The CDR3 extends over 17 amino acids. Germline CDR1 reads SGHRS; CDR2 reads YFSETQ. V was cut by 3 bases and J by 2 bases, with 19 bases left in between. This CDR3 reads CASSSSGALGITDTQYF. The CDR3, as DNA: TGCGCCAGCAGCTCATCCGGGGCCCTTGGGATCACAGATACGCAGTATTTT.